This is a list of T cell receptor beta chains from one sample in a study of blood T cell repertoires in COVID-19. The table came from immunoSEQ multiplex PCR; TCRdb's copy has only in-frame clones and leaves some out. The sample includes around 13,000 clones, about 80% seen only once; the top ten take 25%. The sequencing input was peripheral blood. These receptors all come from a man aged 40-50 years with active or convalescent COVID-19. Both conserved end residues are part of each CDR3. The D gene is left open where the match is weak. Where a row states a size, it is once, few, many or the class of an expanded clone; other rows omit it.

>TRBV3-1/TRBV3-2|NA|TRBD1|TRBJ2-6
TGTGCCAGCAGCACAGGGGGTGGGGCCAACGTCCTGACTTTC
CASSTGGGANVLTF
>TRBV24-1|NA|TRBD1|TRBJ1-5
TGTGCCACCAGTGATACCACAGGGGGCAATCAGCCCCAGCATTTT
CATSDTTGGNQPQHF
>TRBV6-2/TRBV6-3|NA|TRBD2|TRBJ2-3
TGTGCCAGCAGTTACTGGGCGGGGGGGATAAATACGCAGTATTTT
CASSYWAGGINTQYF
>TRBV7-3|NA|TRBD2|TRBJ2-1
TGTGCCAGCAGCTTAGGGACTAGCGGATACAATGAGCAGTTCTTC
CASSLGTSGYNEQFF
>TRBV29-1|once|TRBD1|TRBJ2-7
TGCAGCGTTGAAGATGGGACAGGGGACGAGCAGTACTTC
CSVEDGTGDEQYF
>TRBV7-9|NA|NA|TRBJ2-7
TGTGCCAGCAGTTTAGGAGGGGAGGACTACGAGCAGTACTTC
CASSLGGEDYEQYF
>TRBV7-9|NA|NA|TRBJ1-2
TGTGCCAGCAGCTTAAGGGGGGGCTACACCTTC
CASSLRGGYTF
>TRBV5-1|NA|TRBD1|TRBJ2-2
TGCGCCAGCAGCTTGGGACAGGGCCCCGGGGAGCTGTTTTTT
CASSLGQGPGELFF
>TRBV6-2/TRBV6-3|NA|NA|TRBJ2-7
TGTGCCAGCACCCCGAGCGGGCCGGATGGAGGCTACGAGCAGTACTTC
CASTPSGPDGGYEQYF
>TRBV9|NA|NA|TRBJ2-1
TGTGCCAGCAGCGTGACGGGGGGCCCCAATGAGCAGTTCTTC
CASSVTGGPNEQFF
>TRBV10-1|few|NA|TRBJ2-4
TGCGCCAGCAGGTCGACAGGAATCCTCCTAGCCAAAAACATTCAGTACTTC
CASRSTGILLAKNIQYF
>TRBV18|NA|TRBD1|TRBJ1-5
TGTGCCAGCTCATACGGGACAGGGTATCAGCCCCAGCATTTT
CASSYGTGYQPQHF
>TRBV19|NA|TRBD1|TRBJ1-1
TGTGCCAGTATTCCCTCGTCCGACAGGGGGGCGGGAAGAAGGACTGAAGCTTTCTTT
CASIPSSDRGAGRRTEAFF
>TRBV7-2|NA|TRBD1|TRBJ1-1
TGTGCCAGCAGCTCGGGACAGGGGAACACTGAAGCTTTCTTT
CASSSGQGNTEAFF
>TRBV7-2|NA|NA|TRBJ2-3
TGTGCCAGCAGCTTCCACCACCCCCCGGTCACAGATACGCAGTATTTT
CASSFHHPPVTDTQYF